This T cell receptor beta chain was sequenced in a study of radiotherapy plus CTLA-4 blockade in lung cancer. Study background: Of all patients, approximately 18% responded objectively and 31% showed disease control. General study results and limits: Early blood T cell clone changes and increased post-radiation serum interferon-beta were reportedly the strongest response predictors. Radiotherapy was combined with ipilimumab, and tumor-derived TCR clones then expanded in blood.

TCRdb's table, derived via immunoSEQ multiplex PCR, lists solely in-frame clones and lacks some. The data contain about 51,000 clones, roughly 77% of them singletons. Details on this clone: No antigen is known for it.

There are 14 residues in the CDR3. The germline V and J ends were trimmed by 0 bases and 4 bases, with 9 bases remaining between them. Germline CDR1 and CDR2: LGHNA and YSLEER. Participants had chemo-refractory metastatic non-small-cell lung cancer and were treated with focal radiation plus ipilimumab CTLA-4 blockade. The chain joins TRBV4-3 to TRBJ1-1; D unresolved. This clonotype was sampled from a human donor with non-small cell lung cancer who had a complete response to radiotherapy plus ipilimumab. Sequenced here: peripheral blood, sampled from a patient treated with radiotherapy plus ipilimumab. CDR3 loop: CASSQERASTEAFF. In DNA form, the CDR3 reads TGCGCCAGCAGCCAAGAGAGGGCGAGCACTGAAGCTTTCTTT.